Listed below are T cell receptor beta chains from one sample, sequenced in a study of T-cell reconstitution after alpha-beta-depleted transplantation in children. TCRdb ran MiXCR on the PCR reads and lists one entry per CDR3 protein. This table has over 550,000 distinct CDR3 sequences, 10% appearing once. This specimen consisted of PBMCs from the stem cell graft donor, obtained from the stem cell graft. The receptor source for this set is a human donor who donated a stem cell graft to a child with acute myeloid leukemia. Both conserved end residues are part of each CDR3. Each record gives: D gene, V gene, clone size, J gene, CDR3 protein, CDR3 DNA. The D gene is left open where the match is weak. Size values are once, few and many counts, or a class for expanded clones, and some rows have none.

d_call: TRBD2
v_call: TRBV7-6
clone_size: few
j_call: TRBJ2-1
cdr3_aa: CASSPVSSGRANNEQFF
cdr3_nt: TGTGCCAGCAGCCCGGTGTCCAGCGGGAGGGCCAACAATGAGCAGTTCTTC

d_call: -
v_call: TRBV5-1
clone_size: few
j_call: TRBJ2-7
cdr3_aa: CASGGPGDDEQYF
cdr3_nt: TGCGCCAGCGGGGGGCCAGGGGACGACGAGCAGTACTTC

d_call: -
v_call: TRBV9
clone_size: -
j_call: TRBJ2-1
cdr3_aa: CASSVGGAVFTNEQFF
cdr3_nt: TGTGCCAGCAGCGTCGGGGGTGCGGTGTTTACTAATGAGCAGTTCTTC

d_call: TRBD1
v_call: TRBV7-3
clone_size: many
j_call: TRBJ2-1
cdr3_aa: CASSQGALSSYNEQFF
cdr3_nt: TGTGCCAGCAGCCAGGGGGCGTTGAGCTCCTACAATGAGCAGTTCTTC

d_call: -
v_call: TRBV7-3
clone_size: few
j_call: TRBJ2-2
cdr3_aa: CASSPTTALTGELFF
cdr3_nt: TGTGCCAGCAGCCCCACCACCGCATTGACCGGGGAGCTGTTTTTT

d_call: -
v_call: TRBV9
clone_size: few
j_call: TRBJ1-1
cdr3_aa: CASSVDYRVQTEAFF
cdr3_nt: TGTGCCAGCAGCGTAGATTACAGGGTTCAAACTGAAGCTTTCTTT

d_call: -
v_call: TRBV7-8
clone_size: many
j_call: TRBJ2-6
cdr3_aa: CASSPEGGKQSSGANVLTF
cdr3_nt: TGTGCCAGCAGTCCTGAGGGGGGAAAACAAAGCTCTGGGGCCAACGTCCTGACTTTC

d_call: TRBD2
v_call: TRBV12-3/TRBV12-4
clone_size: -
j_call: TRBJ2-2
cdr3_aa: CASSPGTSSPGELFF
cdr3_nt: TGTGCCAGCAGCCCCGGGACTAGCTCCCCCGGGGAGCTGTTTTTT

d_call: -
v_call: TRBV12-3/TRBV12-4
clone_size: many
j_call: TRBJ1-5
cdr3_aa: CASRGSNQPQHF
cdr3_nt: TGTGCCAGCAGGGGTAGCAATCAGCCCCAGCATTTT

d_call: -
v_call: TRBV30
clone_size: few
j_call: TRBJ2-1
cdr3_aa: CACNGASYNEQFF
cdr3_nt: TGTGCCTGCAATGGGGCCTCCTACAATGAGCAGTTCTTC

d_call: -
v_call: TRBV9
clone_size: many
j_call: TRBJ1-1
cdr3_aa: CASSVELPTGTEAFF
cdr3_nt: TGTGCCAGCAGCGTAGAACTACCCACGGGCACTGAAGCTTTCTTT

d_call: TRBD1
v_call: TRBV6-6
clone_size: many
j_call: TRBJ2-3
cdr3_aa: CASSARTGRTDTQYF
cdr3_nt: TGTGCCAGCAGCGCTAGGACAGGTCGCACAGATACGCAGTATTTT

d_call: TRBD2
v_call: TRBV28
clone_size: -
j_call: TRBJ2-7
cdr3_aa: CASSTFTSGSYEQYF
cdr3_nt: TGTGCCAGCAGTACCTTCACTAGCGGCTCCTACGAGCAGTACTTC

d_call: TRBD1
v_call: TRBV12-3/TRBV12-4
clone_size: few
j_call: TRBJ2-2
cdr3_aa: CASSRRDRYTGELFF
cdr3_nt: TGTGCCAGCAGTCGTCGGGACAGATACACCGGGGAGCTGTTTTTT

d_call: TRBD2
v_call: TRBV29-1
clone_size: -
j_call: TRBJ2-1
cdr3_aa: CSVERLADNEQFF
cdr3_nt: TGCAGCGTTGAGAGGCTAGCGGATAATGAGCAGTTCTTC